Listed below are T cell receptor beta chains from one sample, sequenced in a study of a mutant IDH1 vaccine in newly diagnosed glioma. TCRdb's copy holds only in-frame clones and misses some; the assay was immunoSEQ multiplex PCR. The table has about 46,000 clones, 85% to 95% seen once. Antigens for these TCRs are unknown. Sequencing used PBMCs, obtained from a glioma patient whose treatment included an IDH1 peptide vaccine. The receptor source for this set is a man over 45 with glioma. Each CDR3 is given with its conserved first and last residue. A D gene is named only where the DNA matches it firmly. Rows may omit the clone size; those that give it use once, few, many or a size class.

length	V	size	D	J	DNA	CDR3
13	TRBV2	NA	NA	TRBJ1-4	TGTGCCAGCAGTGAACAGGGAAGGGAAAAACTGTTTTTT	CASSEQGREKLFF
15	TRBV18	NA	TRBD1	TRBJ2-7	TGTGCCAGCTCACCTACCGGGACAGGGGGCTACGAGCAGTACTTC	CASSPTGTGGYEQYF
14	TRBV11-3	NA	NA	TRBJ2-7	TGTGCCAGCAGCGCCCGGGAACGGCCCTACGAGCAGTACTTC	CASSARERPYEQYF
15	TRBV6-5	NA	TRBD1	TRBJ1-1	TGTGCCAGCAGACGATTCTCACGGGACAGGTTTGAAGCTTTCTTT	CASRRFSRDRFEAFF
14	TRBV2	NA	NA	TRBJ1-1	TGTGCCAGCAGTGACCAGGCGCCGAACACTGAAGCTTTCTTT	CASSDQAPNTEAFF
16	TRBV4-2	NA	NA	TRBJ1-5	TGTGCCAGCAGCCAAGATAAGGTTAATAGCAATCAGCCCCAGCATTTT	CASSQDKVNSNQPQHF
14	TRBV7-6	once	NA	TRBJ2-1	TGTGCCAGCAGCGCGGGACAGAAGTACAATGAGCAGTTCTTC	CASSAGQKYNEQFF
13	TRBV4-2	once	NA	TRBJ1-1	TGTGCCAGCAGCCATGGGGGGAACACTGAAGCTTTCTTT	CASSHGGNTEAFF
14	TRBV28	medium-sized	NA	TRBJ2-7	TGTGCCAGCAGTCTGGGCAGGGGTTCCTACGAGCAGTACTTC	CASSLGRGSYEQYF
16	TRBV11-2	NA	NA	TRBJ2-3	TGTGCCAGCAGCTTATTAGGGCTAGCGATAACAGATACGCAGTATTTT	CASSLLGLAITDTQYF
13	TRBV29-1	NA	NA	TRBJ2-7	TGCAGCGTTGAATACCAGGGGAACTACGAGCAGTACTTC	CSVEYQGNYEQYF
15	TRBV4-3	NA	TRBD1	TRBJ2-2	TGCGCCAGCAGCCAGTCGGGACAGGGAAACGGGGAGCTGTTTTTT	CASSQSGQGNGELFF
18	TRBV5-1	NA	TRBD1	TRBJ1-2	TGCGCCAGCAAGTCAGATTTGTCCAGGGGGCCGAGGAACTATGGCTACACCTTC	CASKSDLSRGPRNYGYTF
11	TRBV5-6	NA	NA	TRBJ1-1	TGTGCCAGCAGCTTGCGGGGTGAAGCTTTCTTT	CASSLRGEAFF
14	TRBV29-1	NA	TRBD1	TRBJ2-3	TGCAGCGTTGATACGAGACAGGGGCAAGATACGCAGTATTTT	CSVDTRQGQDTQYF
15	TRBV5-1	NA	NA	TRBJ2-3	TGCGCCAGCAGCCCAACTAGAGTGGGCACAGATACGCAGTATTTT	CASSPTRVGTDTQYF
15	TRBV28	NA	TRBD1	TRBJ1-5	TGTGCCAGCAGAAATACAGGGGTCACCCATCAGCCCCAGCATTTT	CASRNTGVTHQPQHF
13	TRBV15	NA	NA	TRBJ1-1	TGTGCCACCAGCCAAACGAGGGGCACTGAAGCTTTCTTT	CATSQTRGTEAFF
15	TRBV11-2	NA	TRBD2	TRBJ2-5	TGTGCCAGCAGCTTAGGACTCCCCGGGGGGGAGACCCAGTACTTC	CASSLGLPGGETQYF
16	TRBV7-3	NA	TRBD2	TRBJ2-2	TGTGCCAGCAGCTTAGACCGCGGGGGGAACACCGGGGAGCTGTTTTTT	CASSLDRGGNTGELFF
15	TRBV5-4	NA	TRBD2	TRBJ2-2	TGTGCCAGCAGCCCCGGGGGAGGGGTGACCGGGGAGCTGTTTTTT	CASSPGGGVTGELFF
16	TRBV7-2	once	TRBD2	TRBJ2-5	TGTGCCAGCAGCGCGGAGACCCTAGCGGGGGAGGGGACCCAGTACTTC	CASSAETLAGEGTQYF
17	TRBV28	once	NA	TRBJ1-1	TGTGCCAGTCTACCTCTCCTCCGAACAGGGCCGAACACTGAAGCTTTCTTT	CASLPLLRTGPNTEAFF
13	TRBV6-7	NA	NA	TRBJ2-7	TGTGCCAGAGGGCCAGATAGTCTCTACGAGCAGTACTTC	CARGPDSLYEQYF
13	TRBV5-1	NA	NA	TRBJ2-2	TGCGCCAGCAGTCCCTCGGGAGCCGGGGAGCTGTTTTTT	CASSPSGAGELFF
13	TRBV7-2	NA	NA	TRBJ2-1	TGTGCCAGCAGCTTAGGACAGTACAATGAGCAGTTCTTC	CASSLGQYNEQFF
14	TRBV7-9	NA	NA	TRBJ1-2	TGTGCCAGCAGCACGAGGGCGGCACAGAATGGCTACACCTTC	CASSTRAAQNGYTF
13	TRBV28	NA	NA	TRBJ1-5	TGTGCCAGCAGTCCGGACAGCAATCAGCCCCAGCATTTT	CASSPDSNQPQHF
14	TRBV27	NA	NA	TRBJ1-4	TGTGCCAGCAGACGCCAACAGGGAGGCGAAAAACTGTTTTTT	CASRRQQGGEKLFF
16	TRBV7-7	NA	TRBD2	TRBJ2-1	TGTGCTAGCAGCTTAGTTGCGGGAGGGGTTAGGAATGAGCAGTTCTTC	CASSLVAGGVRNEQFF
16	TRBV5-8	NA	NA	TRBJ2-5	TGTGCCAGCAGCTTGGCGTTTACAGGAGTCCAAGAGACCCAGTACTTC	CASSLAFTGVQETQYF
14	TRBV7-8	NA	TRBD1	TRBJ1-1	TGTGCCAGCAGCGTTGGGACAGTGAACACTGAAGCTTTCTTT	CASSVGTVNTEAFF
13	TRBV18	NA	NA	TRBJ1-1	TGTGCCAGCTCACCGTGGACACGCACTGAAGCTTTCTTT	CASSPWTRTEAFF
12	TRBV28	NA	NA	TRBJ2-7	TGTGCCAGCAGTTTCCAAGGGTACGAGCAGTACTTC	CASSFQGYEQYF
17	TRBV10-3	NA	NA	TRBJ1-2	TGTGCCATCAGTGAGGGCCTGGGTCCAAAAGGCGGCTATGGCTACACCTTC	CAISEGLGPKGGYGYTF
16	TRBV23-1	NA	NA	TRBJ1-2	TGCGCCAGCAGTCATGGGGTGAGGACAGTGGACTATGGCTACACCTTC	CASSHGVRTVDYGYTF
16	TRBV28	NA	TRBD1	TRBJ1-5	TGTGCCAGCCCAAACGGGACAGGGACGAGCAATCAGCCCCAGCATTTT	CASPNGTGTSNQPQHF
19	TRBV27	once	TRBD1	TRBJ1-1	TGTGCCAGCAGTTTCTTGATACCGGGACAGGGACGCCAGAACACTGAAGCTTTCTTT	CASSFLIPGQGRQNTEAFF
16	TRBV9	NA	NA	TRBJ2-2	TGTGCCAGCAGCGTAGAGGTGGGTCGCGACACCGGGGAGCTGTTTTTT	CASSVEVGRDTGELFF
15	TRBV15	NA	NA	TRBJ2-7	TGTGCCACCAGCAAGAGCGTAGGGGGGGTGGACGAGCAGTACTTC	CATSKSVGGVDEQYF
13	TRBV14	NA	NA	TRBJ1-2	TGTGCCAGCAGCCAAGACAGGGCCTATGGCTACACCTTC	CASSQDRAYGYTF
14	TRBV29-1	NA	NA	TRBJ2-7	TGCAGCGTTGAAGATCCGGGGCACGGCTACGAGCAGTACTTC	CSVEDPGHGYEQYF
15	TRBV27	NA	TRBD1	TRBJ1-1	TGTGCCAGCAGTACAAAGACAGGGGGACACACTGAAGCTTTCTTT	CASSTKTGGHTEAFF
13	TRBV9	NA	TRBD1	TRBJ1-1	TGTGCCAGCAGCGTTACAGGGGTCACTGAAGCTTTCTTT	CASSVTGVTEAFF
15	TRBV4-1	NA	TRBD2	TRBJ2-3	TGCGCCAGCAGCCTACTAGCGGACTCCGCGGATACGCAGTATTTT	CASSLLADSADTQYF
19	TRBV6-1	NA	TRBD2	TRBJ2-3	TGTGCCAGCAGTGAAGGGTGGGGCGGGGGGACTCAACCCACAGATACGCAGTATTTT	CASSEGWGGGTQPTDTQYF
18	TRBV7-3	NA	TRBD2	TRBJ2-1	TGTGCCAGCAGCTTCAGCGGGAGGGCCGGGGGTCCACAAAGTGAGCAGTTCTTC	CASSFSGRAGGPQSEQFF
14	TRBV4-3	NA	NA	TRBJ1-1	TGCGCCAGCAGCATGACGTGGGTGAGGACTGAAGCTTTCTTT	CASSMTWVRTEAFF
13	TRBV5-1	NA	TRBD1	TRBJ1-1	TGCGCCAGCAGCCGAGACAGGGGCACTGAAGCTTTCTTT	CASSRDRGTEAFF
15	TRBV5-4	NA	TRBD1	TRBJ1-1	TGTGCCAGCAGCACCCGGGACAGGGCGAACACTGAAGCTTTCTTT	CASSTRDRANTEAFF
16	TRBV5-1	NA	NA	TRBJ1-1	TGCGCCAGCAGCGCAGGACCCCATACGCTGAACACTGAAGCTTTCTTT	CASSAGPHTLNTEAFF
14	TRBV7-2	NA	NA	TRBJ2-7	TGTGCCAGCAGCAGTGGACGGGGGAGAGACGAGCAGTACTTC	CASSSGRGRDEQYF
13	TRBV5-1	NA	NA	TRBJ1-2	TGCGCCAGCAGCTTGGGGACAGAAAATGGCTACACCTTC	CASSLGTENGYTF
16	TRBV9	NA	NA	TRBJ2-6	TGTGCCAGCAGCGTAGGACCCGACCCTGGGGCCAACGTCCTGACTTTC	CASSVGPDPGANVLTF
15	TRBV6-1	NA	TRBD1	TRBJ2-7	TGTGCCAGCAGTGAAGGACAGGGGTACTCCTACGAGCAGTACTTC	CASSEGQGYSYEQYF
15	TRBV28	NA	NA	TRBJ1-1	TGTGCCAGCAGTTTAACTCGCCCGGGGAACACTGAAGCTTTCTTT	CASSLTRPGNTEAFF